This passage covers 17 T cell receptor beta chains from one sample sequenced in a study of blood T cell repertoires in COVID-19. TCRdb keeps only in-frame clones here, not all; method: immunoSEQ multiplex PCR. In the table there are about 170,000 clones, around 85% of which are singletons. The sample comprised peripheral blood. These TCRs come from a man of 80 years or more with COVID-19, enrolled during active disease.

This rearrangement joins TRBV18 to TRBJ1-4; D gene ambiguous. Deletions cut 4 bases from V and 0 bases from J, with 9 bases between. Germline-derived CDR1 and CDR2 are KGHSH and LQKENI. The CDR3 is made up of 15 amino acids. In nucleotides, the CDR3 is TGTGCCAGCTCACGCGTCCTTGCAACTAATGAAAAACTGTTTTTT. It specifies CASSRVLATNEKLFF.

This chain uses TRBV18 with TRBJ1-5, with 8 positions matching TRBD1. The ends lost 5 bases at V and 4 bases at J; junction bases unmatched: 4. Germline CDR1 KGHSH, CDR2 LQKENI. The CDR3 extends over 14 amino acids. The CDR3 loop reads CASSEDRENQPQHF. The CDR3 coding sequence is TGTGCCAGCTCAGAGGACAGGGAGAATCAGCCCCAGCATTTT.

The chain uses TRBV5-1 and TRBJ2-3, with TRBD2 identical over 9 bases. Germline V gene lookup returns CDR1 SGHRS and CDR2 YFSETQ. This CDR3 spans 15 amino acids. With 3 bases clipped from V and 4 bases from J, the junction kept 6 bases outside the gene matches. CDR3 DNA: TGCGCCAGCAGCTCGAAGCCTAGCGGGGCAGATACGCAGTATTTT. Its translation: CASSSKPSGADTQYF.

DNA of the CDR3: TGTGCCAGCTCACCATCCGAAGGCAGGAATGGCTACACCTTC. It is translated as CASSPSEGRNGYTF. This chain connects TRBV18 to TRBJ1-2; no definite D call. CDR3 length: 14 residues. The ends were cut back, 2 bases at V and 6 bases at J, with 13 bases in the middle. CDR1 is KGHSH and CDR2 is LQKENI in the germline V gene.

J is TRBJ2-5 and V is TRBV13, with 9 nucleotides matching TRBD1. The germline CDR1 and CDR2 sequences are PRHDT and FYEKMQ (reference sequence). The V segment lost 6 bases and the J segment 4 bases; nucleotides outside the gene matches: 6. The CDR3 sequence is 14 residues long. The CDR3: CASSHTGGGETQYF. The DNA of the CDR3 is TGTGCCAGCAGTCATACAGGGGGCGGAGAGACCCAGTACTTC.

The chain employs TRBV27 and TRBJ1-6; 7 bases match TRBD1. Germline V lookup: CDR1 MNHEY, CDR2 SMNVEV (reference sequence). CDR3 length: 14 residues. Trimming at V came to 4 bases and at J to 6 bases, leaving 3 bases not matched to a gene. The CDR3 DNA is TGTGCCAGCAGTTCCCCAGGGGGTAATTCACCCCTCCACTTT. It is translated as CASSSPGGNSPLHF.

This chain uses TRBV28 with TRBJ2-3; a possible D gene is TRBD2 (5 bases). V was cut by 2 bases and J by 3 bases, with 12 bases left in between. Per the germline V gene, CDR1 is MDHEN and CDR2 is SYDVKM. The CDR3 is made up of 15 amino acids. CDR3 in DNA: TGTGCCAGCAGTTTAGTCGGGGTAAGGACAGATACGCAGTATTTT. Amino acids: CASSLVGVRTDTQYF.

This clone has only a few counts. The chain recombines TRBV2 with TRBJ2-2, with unresolved D. V gave up 5 bases and J gave up 4 bases, with 11 bases separating them. Germline CDR1 is SNHLY and CDR2 is FYNNEI. There are 14 residues in the CDR3. This chain's CDR3 is CASSIEPTTGELFF. The CDR3, as DNA: TGTGCCAGCAGTATAGAACCCACCACCGGGGAGCTGTTTTTT.

Regarding this clone: The sample contains more than one DNA sequence encoding this CDR3. J is TRBJ1-5 and V is TRBV2; 7 nucleotides agree with TRBD1. Germline trimming cut 5 bases from V and 2 bases from J; bases unmatched to any gene: 3. The CDR3 contains 14 residues. The V gene's germline CDR1 is SNHLY and CDR2 FYNNEI. CDR3 in amino acids: CASSRQGGNQPQHF. Written as DNA, the CDR3 is TGTGCCAGCAGTAGACAGGGCGGCAATCAGCCCCAGCATTTT.

V and J are TRBV7-2 and TRBJ1-5, with D perhaps matching TRBD1 (6 bases). Trimming pared 7 bases from V and 4 bases from J, leaving 14 bases between. Germline loops: CDR1 SGHTA, CDR2 FQGNSA. CDR3 length: 14 amino acids. The CDR3: CASKGGAPNQPQHF. CDR3 nucleotides: TGTGCCAGCAAGGGGGGGGCGCCGAATCAGCCCCAGCATTTT.

This clone is a singleton in its sample. This sequence joins TRBV5-1 and TRBJ2-1; unclear D gene. The CDR3 covers 14 residues. V was pared by 0 bases and J by 10 bases, with 14 bases between. In germline, CDR1 is SGHRS, CDR2 YFSETQ. For the CDR3, the DNA is TGCGCCAGCAGCTTGGGTACTTCGGGTTGCGAGCAGTTCTTC. Amino acids: CASSLGTSGCEQFF.

The chain has TRBV6-2 or TRBV6-3 and TRBJ2-1; D unresolved. The CDR3 totals 13 residues. Trimming stripped 0 bases from V and 6 bases from J, with 6 bases between. The germline V gene encodes CDR1 MNHEY and CDR2 SVGEGT. CDR3 bases: TGTGCCAGCAGTTACTCGAGCGCCAATGAGCAGTTCTTC. Translated: CASSYSSANEQFF.

This sequence joins TRBV9 and TRBJ1-3, with no clear D. Germline V gene lookup returns CDR1 SGDLS and CDR2 YYNGEE. Trimming shortened V by 4 bases and J by 4 bases, and 9 bases separated the two germline ends. CDR3 length: 13 residues. CDR3 protein: CASSTDVGNTIYF. CDR3 nucleotides: TGTGCCAGCAGCACAGACGTCGGAAACACCATATATTTT.

In its sample, this clone was seen a few times. The chain carries TRBV11-2 and TRBJ2-5; no firm D call. V lost 4 bases to trimming and J lost 5 bases, with 14 bases between them. Per germline, CDR1 SGHAT and CDR2 FQNNGV. The CDR3 has 14 amino acids. As DNA, the CDR3 is TGTGCCAGCAGCTCTATCACAGCCTCGGAGACCCAGTACTTC. Its protein product is CASSSITASETQYF.

J is TRBJ1-2 and V is TRBV18; TRBD1 aligns across 8 bases. Germline trimming cut 3 bases from V and 7 bases from J; bases unmatched to any gene: 10. This CDR3 contains 15 residues. The germline V gene has CDR1 KGHSH and CDR2 LQKENI. CDR3 protein: CASSPSSGGVFGYTF. The CDR3 nucleotides read TGTGCCAGCTCACCCAGTTCAGGGGGCGTTTTTGGCTACACCTTC. Using reference TRBV18 and TRBJ1-2 for the parts outside the CDR3, the full variable domain is NAGVMQNPRHLVRRRGQEARLRCSPMKGHSHVYWYRQLPEEGLKFMVYLQKENIIDESGMPKERFSAEFPKEGPSILRIQQVVRGDSAAYFCASSPSSGGVFGYTFGSGTRLTVV.

The chain is built from TRBV3-1 (or the pseudogene TRBV3-2) and TRBJ1-5; D remains unclear. The V and J ends lost 2 bases and 2 bases respectively, with 7 bases between them. The CDR3 spans 14 residues. CDR1 and CDR2 (germline): LGHDT, YNNKEL (reference sequence). The CDR3 loop reads CASSQLGGNQPQHF. Here the CDR3 DNA reads TGTGCCAGCAGCCAATTGGGCGGCAATCAGCCCCAGCATTTT.

This CDR3 reads CASSPRQANTGELFF. The CDR3 nucleotides read TGTGCCAGCTCACCGCGACAGGCGAACACCGGGGAGCTGTTTTTT. J is TRBJ2-2 and V is TRBV18, with D possibly being TRBD1 (6 bases). The CDR3 runs 15 residues. Germline assignment: CDR1 KGHSH and CDR2 LQKENI. V dropped 3 bases and J dropped 0 bases, with 8 bases sitting between them.